The 19 T cell receptor beta chains given below trace back to one sample, sequenced in a study of PD-1 blockade in classical Hodgkin lymphoma (TCRdb year 2020). Interpreted using the paper, the time point label stands for: cycle 2 day 1 (C2D1) of nivolumab. Every trial patient had relapsed following autologous stem cell transplantation, and prior brentuximab vedotin exposure was what differed among cohorts A, B and C. The library was generated by the immunoSEQ multiplex PCR assay. TCRdb retrieved this table from immuneACCESS and kept in-frame rearrangements only. Not all clones are present; in checked studies, unresolved V genes account for under half, and no reason is known for the remainder. For this sample there are tens of thousands of clones; about four fifths appear just once. Under 20% of the sample is taken by the ten largest. The specimen comprised peripheral blood mononuclear cells (PBMCs), sampled before the second cycle of nivolumab. Receptors were obtained from a human donor with classical Hodgkin lymphoma.

V gene TRBV5-4 combines with J gene TRBJ2-3; 10 bases align to TRBD2. This CDR3 is 17 amino acids long. V shed 4 bases and J 1 base; nucleotides not matched to a gene: 9. Germline V gene data show CDR1 as SGHNT and CDR2 as YYREEE (reference sequence). The CDR3 DNA reads TGTGCCAGCAGCGTGACTAGCGGGTGGGGGGGCACAGATACGCAGTATTTT. Protein: CASSVTSGWGGTDTQYF.

This clone was seen only once. CDR3 sequence (DNA): TGTGCCAGCAGCCCCGCGGGCAGGGGGTTAGGAGGGGCCAACGTCCTGACTTTC. It is translated as CASSPAGRGLGGANVLTF. The chain is built from TRBV28 and TRBJ2-6, with 7 bases fitting TRBD1. Trimming took 6 bases from V and 4 from J; bases not matched to a gene: 15. CDR3 length: 18 residues. Germline CDR1 MDHEN, CDR2 SYDVKM.

The rearrangement joins TRBV6-5 to TRBJ2-1; D gene unclear. CDR1 is MNHEY, CDR2 SVGAGI, per germline. The V end was cut by 7 bases, the J end by 5 bases, with 6 bases between. The CDR3 contains 11 residues. CDR3 residues: CASTENNEQFF. CDR3 in DNA: TGTGCCAGCACCGAAAACAATGAGCAGTTCTTC.

The V gene is TRBV6-6, the J gene TRBJ1-1; 9 nucleotides line up with TRBD1. CDR1 is MNHNY, CDR2 SVGAGI, per germline (reference sequence). This CDR3 has 13 residues. Trimming removed 8 bases from V and 6 bases from J; junction bases left unmatched: 7. As DNA, the CDR3 is TGTGCCAGCGAGGGACAGGGTTCCGCTGAAGCTTTCTTT. This encodes CASEGQGSAEAFF.

The V gene is TRBV7-6, the J gene TRBJ1-1; D is ambiguous. The germline V and J ends were trimmed by 3 bases and 3 bases, with 8 bases remaining between them. CDR1 and CDR2 (germline): SGHVS, FNYEAQ. The CDR3 is 13 residues long. CDR3 nucleotide sequence: TGTGCCAGCAGCTTGGAGGCCTACACTGAAGCTTTCTTT. Residues: CASSLEAYTEAFF.

The chain combines TRBV20-1 with TRBJ1-4; D may be TRBD1 (6 bases). This CDR3 is 11 amino acids long. V was cut by 6 bases and J by 7 bases, with 9 bases left in between. Germline V CDR1 and CDR2: DFQATT, SNEGSKA (reference sequence). The CDR3 nucleotides read TGCAGTGCGAAGGGGGTTGAAAAACTGTTTTTT. Encoded protein: CSAKGVEKLFF.

This clone was seen a single time. The chain uses TRBV7-2 and TRBJ1-4; no clear D. Deletions cut 5 bases from V and 7 bases from J, with 14 bases between. Germline CDR1 and CDR2: SGHTA and FQGNSA. This CDR3 has 14 amino acids. CDR3 DNA: TGTGCCAGCAGCCATGGAGGCCTAAGTGAAAAACTGTTTTTT. Amino acids: CASSHGGLSEKLFF.

V usage is TRBV7-2 and J usage is TRBJ2-3; either TRBD1 or TRBD2 may supply D (5 bases each). CDR3 length: 15 amino acids. CDR1 and CDR2 from the germline V gene are SGHTA and FQGNSA. V was trimmed by 4 bases and J by 1 base, leaving 12 bases between them. CDR3 amino acids: CASSSRGSGTDTQYF. CDR3 coding DNA: TGTGCCAGCAGCTCGAGGGGATCAGGCACAGATACGCAGTATTTT.

The CDR3 reads CASSLDQGGYTF. CDR3 nucleotide sequence: TGTGCCAGCAGCTTAGATCAGGGGGGCTACACCTTC. The chain uses TRBV11-2 and TRBJ1-2; perhaps TRBD1 as D (6 bases). V shed 0 bases and J shed 8 bases, with 7 bases lying between them. CDR1 and CDR2 from the germline V gene are SGHAT and FQNNGV. The CDR3 contains 12 residues.

This clone was seen only a few times. The chain employs TRBV9 and TRBJ2-3, with 11 bases fitting TRBD2. With V trimmed by 0 bases and J by 5 bases, 5 bases remained unmatched. The germline V gene has CDR1 SGDLS and CDR2 YYNGEE. The CDR3 loop spans 16 amino acids. The CDR3 DNA reads as TGTGCCAGCAGCGTAGTACTAGCGGGAGAAGGAGATACGCAGTATTTT. Amino acid sequence: CASSVVLAGEGDTQYF.

The chain carries TRBV20-1 and TRBJ2-7; D is perhaps TRBD1 (6 bases). This CDR3 contains 11 residues. CDR1 DFQATT and CDR2 SNEGSKA come from the germline V gene (reference sequence). V shed 6 bases and J shed 1 base, with 7 bases lying between them. This chain's CDR3 is CSAGGSYEQYF. CDR3 sequence (DNA): TGCAGTGCAGGGGGATCCTACGAGCAGTACTTC.

The chain uses TRBV5-6 and TRBJ2-3; 9 nucleotides align to TRBD2. The V segment lost 4 bases and the J segment 5 bases; nucleotides outside the gene matches: 11. The CDR3 runs 16 residues. Germline CDR1 and CDR2: SGHDT and YYEEEE. In DNA, the CDR3 is TGTGCCAGCAGCGGCGTGGGCGGGAGGGCCGAAGATACGCAGTATTTT. This encodes CASSGVGGRAEDTQYF.

A few counts support this clone. J is TRBJ2-4 and V is TRBV11-2; D perhaps matches TRBD1 (5 bases). The CDR3 contains 17 residues. V gave up 4 bases and J gave up 0 bases, with 16 bases separating them. From germline, CDR1 is SGHAT and CDR2 FQNNGV. Here the CDR3 reads CASSSRRTPLAKNIQYF. The CDR3 nucleotides are TGTGCCAGCAGCTCCCGCAGGACACCTCTAGCCAAAAACATTCAGTACTTC.

The gene calls are TRBV5-1 and TRBJ2-1, with D possibly being TRBD1 (7 bases). Germline V gene data show CDR1 as SGHRS and CDR2 as YFSETQ. CDR3 length: 14 residues. Trimming removed 6 bases from V and 5 bases from J, with 15 bases in between. The CDR3 region is CASMEGAVNNEQFF. In nucleotides, the CDR3 is TGCGCCAGCATGGAGGGGGCTGTGAACAATGAGCAGTTCTTC.

The gene calls are TRBV4-1 and TRBJ2-3, with 9 bases that match TRBD2. This CDR3 spans 15 amino acids. The V gene end was trimmed by 1 base and the J gene end by 6 bases; junction bases not matched to a gene: 5. From germline, CDR1 is MGHRA and CDR2 YSYEKL. The CDR3 here is CASSQVLAGVDTQYF. As DNA, the CDR3 is TGCGCCAGCAGCCAAGTTTTAGCGGGAGTTGATACGCAGTATTTT.

Concerning this clone itself: At one end, the junction sequence differs from germline, possibly due to a read error. V and J are TRBV7-7 and TRBJ2-3; a weak D match, TRBD2 (6 bases). Germline V CDR1 and CDR2: SSHAT, FNYEAQ (reference sequence). This CDR3 has 15 residues. CDR3 residues: CASSSGTVSTDTQYF. The CDR3 nucleotides read TGTGCTAGCAGCTCCGGGACTGTCTCCACAGATACGCAGTATTTT.

The rearrangement links TRBV25-1 to TRBJ2-4, with 9 nucleotides matching TRBD1. This CDR3 contains 18 residues. After removal of 4 bases from V and 1 base from J, the junction contained 11 bases not matched to a gene. In germline, CDR1 is MGHDK, CDR2 SYGVNS. In nucleotides, the CDR3 is TGTGCCAGCAGTGGACAGGGGGATGGGGCGTTTGCCAAAAACATTCAGTACTTC. Amino acids: CASSGQGDGAFAKNIQYF.

The rearrangement links TRBV6-1 to TRBJ2-3, with 7 bases aligning to TRBD2. This CDR3 has 16 amino acids. Looked up from germline, CDR1 is MNHNS and CDR2 is SASEGT. V gave up 0 bases and J gave up 4 bases; unmatched junction bases: 7. CDR3 residues: CASSEARDYSPDTQYF. As DNA, the CDR3 is TGTGCCAGCAGTGAAGCGAGGGACTACTCACCAGATACGCAGTATTTT.

The V gene is TRBV25-1, the J gene TRBJ2-5; 8 nucleotides align to TRBD1. The J segment lost 4 bases and the V segment lost 8 bases, leaving 15 bases of the junction unmatched. Per the germline V gene, CDR1 is MGHDK and CDR2 is SYGVNS. The CDR3 consists of 16 residues. For the CDR3, the DNA is TGTGCCAGCGTTGACCCGGGACAGGCCATAGGAGAGACCCAGTACTTC. Translation: CASVDPGQAIGETQYF. Full variable domain (rest looked up from reference TRBV25-1 and TRBJ2-5): EADIYQTPRYLVIGTGKKITLECSQTMGHDKMYWYQQDPGMELHLIHYSYGVNSTEKGDLSSESTVSRIRTEHFPLTLESARPSHTSQYLCASVDPGQAIGETQYFGPGTRLLVL.